This T cell receptor beta chain was obtained from a study of identical twins. Regarding the study as a whole: Out-of-frame alpha sequences common to twins exhibited an excess of low generation probability.

There are a few counts of this clonotype. Its specificity is not known. TCRdb analysed the 5' RACE reads with MiXCR anew, one entry per CDR3 protein. The sample has about 520,000 distinct CDR3 sequences; less than 25% are singletons. These records were also assigned to another study, of T cells expressing NK-cell markers.

The TCR originated in a woman in her late teens or twenties in good health. Sequences were obtained from CD4+ T cells sorted from blood.

This chain's CDR3 is CASSLSAGVGSREQYF. Written as DNA, the CDR3 is TGTGCCAGCAGCTTATCGGCGGGGGTCGGGTCGCGGGAGCAGTACTTC. The V and J genes are TRBV11-2 and TRBJ2-7, with TRBD2 identical over 7 bases. V lost 2 bases to trimming and J lost 7 bases; unmatched junction nucleotides: 14. The CDR3 totals 16 residues. The germline V gene encodes CDR1 SGHAT and CDR2 FQNNGV.